A single T cell receptor (beta chain) is shown here with its context. Its cognate antigen is unknown. The data were produced by immunoSEQ multiplex PCR, yet TCRdb's version contains in-frame clones alone and is incomplete. The sample has 200,000 to 300,000 clones, over 85% seen once. The data derive from a study of T cell responses to AZD1222 COVID-19 vaccine. Study-wide results and limits: Reportedly, nearly half of unique spike TCRs recognized epitopes outside B.1.351/B.1.1.7 mutations.

The CDR3 totals 15 residues. Germline V lookup: CDR1 MGHRA, CDR2 YSYEKL. Trimming removed 3 bases at V and 2 bases at J, with 13 bases between. The clonotype was recovered from an adult in good health. The sequencing here drew on peripheral blood, taken on day 0 of AZD1222 vaccination. The V call is TRBV4-1, the J call TRBJ2-5; D remains unclear. The CDR3 nucleotides read TGCGCCAGCAGCCAGCCCCGGTTGGGACAAGAGACCCAGTACTTC. Its translation is CASSQPRLGQETQYF.